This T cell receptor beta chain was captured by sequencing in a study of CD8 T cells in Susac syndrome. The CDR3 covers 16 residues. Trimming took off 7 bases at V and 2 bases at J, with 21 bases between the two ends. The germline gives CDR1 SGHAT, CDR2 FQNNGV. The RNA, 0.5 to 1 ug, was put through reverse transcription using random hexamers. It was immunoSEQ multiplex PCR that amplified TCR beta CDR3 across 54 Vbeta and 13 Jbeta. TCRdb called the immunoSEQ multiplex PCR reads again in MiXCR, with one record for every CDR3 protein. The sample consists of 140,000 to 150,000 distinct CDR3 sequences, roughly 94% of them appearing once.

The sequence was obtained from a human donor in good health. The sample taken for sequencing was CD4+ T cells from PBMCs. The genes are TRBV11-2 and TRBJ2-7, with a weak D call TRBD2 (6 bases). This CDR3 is CASTAGVEGSAYEQYF. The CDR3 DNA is TGTGCCAGCACCGCAGGAGTGGAGGGATCGGCCTACGAGCAGTACTTC.